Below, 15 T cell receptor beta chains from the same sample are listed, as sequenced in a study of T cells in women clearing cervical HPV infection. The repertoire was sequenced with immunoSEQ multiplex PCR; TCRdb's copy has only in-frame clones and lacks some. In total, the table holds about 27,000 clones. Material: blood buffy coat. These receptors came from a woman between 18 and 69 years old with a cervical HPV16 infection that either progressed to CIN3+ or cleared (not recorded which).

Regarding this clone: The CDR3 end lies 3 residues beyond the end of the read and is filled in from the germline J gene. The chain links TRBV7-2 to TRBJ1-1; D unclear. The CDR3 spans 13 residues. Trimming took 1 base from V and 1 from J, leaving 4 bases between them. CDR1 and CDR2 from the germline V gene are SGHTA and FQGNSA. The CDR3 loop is CASSLDRNTEAFF. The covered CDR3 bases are TGTGCCAGCAGCTTAGACAGGAACACTGAA.

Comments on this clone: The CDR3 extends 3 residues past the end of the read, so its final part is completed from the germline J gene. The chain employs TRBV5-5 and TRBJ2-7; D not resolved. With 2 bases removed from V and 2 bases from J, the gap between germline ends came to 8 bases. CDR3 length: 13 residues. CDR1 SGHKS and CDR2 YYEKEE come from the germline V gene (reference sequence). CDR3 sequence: CASSFRNTYEQYF. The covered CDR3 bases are TGTGCCAGCAGCTTCAGGAATACCTACGAG.

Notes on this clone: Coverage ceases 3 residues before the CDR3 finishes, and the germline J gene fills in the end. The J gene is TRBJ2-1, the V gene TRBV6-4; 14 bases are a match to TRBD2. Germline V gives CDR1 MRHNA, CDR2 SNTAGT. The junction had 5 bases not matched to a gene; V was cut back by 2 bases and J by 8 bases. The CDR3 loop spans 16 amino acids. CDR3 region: CASSDLGTSGSYEQFF. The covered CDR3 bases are TGTGCCAGCAGTGACCTCGGGACTAGCGGGAGCTATGAG.

This chain's CDR3 is CASSLGWGQGDGQYF. CDR3 DNA, as far as it was read: TGTGCCAGCAGCTTAGGATGGGGACAGGGGGATGGT. The genes are TRBV7-9 and TRBJ2-4; 11 nucleotides line up with TRBD1. From the germline J gene comes the end of the CDR3, since the read stops 3 residues before it. The length of the CDR3 is 15 residues. Germline V CDR1 and CDR2: SEHNR, FQNEAQ (reference sequence).

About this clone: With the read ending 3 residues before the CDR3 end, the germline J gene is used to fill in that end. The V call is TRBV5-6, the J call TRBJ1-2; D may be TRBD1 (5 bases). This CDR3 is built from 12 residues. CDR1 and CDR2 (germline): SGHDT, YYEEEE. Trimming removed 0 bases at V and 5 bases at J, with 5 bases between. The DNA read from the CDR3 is TGTGCCAGCAGCTTGGCAGGGTATGGC. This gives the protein CASSLAGYG. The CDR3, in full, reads CASSLAGYGYTF.

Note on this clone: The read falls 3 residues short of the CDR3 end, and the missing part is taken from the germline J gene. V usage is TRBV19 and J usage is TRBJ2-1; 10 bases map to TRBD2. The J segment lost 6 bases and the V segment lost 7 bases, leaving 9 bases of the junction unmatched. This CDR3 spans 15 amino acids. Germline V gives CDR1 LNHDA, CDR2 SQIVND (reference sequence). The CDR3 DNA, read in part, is TGTGCCAGTAATACTGGCGCTAGCGGGGGCAATGAG. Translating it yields CASNTGASGGNE. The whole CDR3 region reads CASNTGASGGNEQFF.

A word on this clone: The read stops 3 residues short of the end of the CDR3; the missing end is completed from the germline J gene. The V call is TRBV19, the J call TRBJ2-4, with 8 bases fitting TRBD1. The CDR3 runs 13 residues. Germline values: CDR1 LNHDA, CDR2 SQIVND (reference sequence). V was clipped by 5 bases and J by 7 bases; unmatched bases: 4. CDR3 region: CASSGRTGNIQYF. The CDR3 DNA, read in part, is TGTGCCAGTAGTGGAAGGACAGGGAACATT.

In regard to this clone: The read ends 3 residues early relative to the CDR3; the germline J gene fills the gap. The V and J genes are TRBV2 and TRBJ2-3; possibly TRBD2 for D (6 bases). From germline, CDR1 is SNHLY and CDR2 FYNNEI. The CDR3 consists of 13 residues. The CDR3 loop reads CASTAGWEETQYF. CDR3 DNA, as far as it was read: TGTGCCAGCACGGCGGGATGGGAGGAGACG.

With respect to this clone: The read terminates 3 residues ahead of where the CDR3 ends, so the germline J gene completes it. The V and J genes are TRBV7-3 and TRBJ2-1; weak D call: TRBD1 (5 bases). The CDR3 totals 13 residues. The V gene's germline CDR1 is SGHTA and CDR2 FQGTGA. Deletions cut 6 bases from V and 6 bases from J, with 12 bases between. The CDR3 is CASRGPGGNEQFF. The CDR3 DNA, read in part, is TGTGCCAGCAGGGGGCCTGGTGGCAATGAG.

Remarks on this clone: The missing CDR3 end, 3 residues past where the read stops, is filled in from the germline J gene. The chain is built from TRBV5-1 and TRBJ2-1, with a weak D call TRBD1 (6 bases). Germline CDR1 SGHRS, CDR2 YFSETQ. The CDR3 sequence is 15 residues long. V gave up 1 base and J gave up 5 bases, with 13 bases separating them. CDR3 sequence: CASSLSQGSNNEQFF. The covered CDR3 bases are TGCGCCAGCAGCTTGAGCCAGGGGAGTAACAATGAG.

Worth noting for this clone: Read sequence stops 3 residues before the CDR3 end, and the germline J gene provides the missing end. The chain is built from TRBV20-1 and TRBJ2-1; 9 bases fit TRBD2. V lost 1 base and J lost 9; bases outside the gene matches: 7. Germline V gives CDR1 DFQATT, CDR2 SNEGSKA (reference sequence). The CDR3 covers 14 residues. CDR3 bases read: TGCAGTGCTAGAGTGGGCGGGAGGGCCGGTGAG. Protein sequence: CSARVGGRAGE. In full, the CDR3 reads CSARVGGRAGEQFF.

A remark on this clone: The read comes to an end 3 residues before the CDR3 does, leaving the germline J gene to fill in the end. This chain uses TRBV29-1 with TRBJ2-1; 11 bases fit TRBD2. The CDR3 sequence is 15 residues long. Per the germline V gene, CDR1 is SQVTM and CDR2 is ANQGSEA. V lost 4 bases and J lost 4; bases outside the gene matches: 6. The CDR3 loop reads CSVVLLAGAYNEQFF. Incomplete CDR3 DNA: TGCAGCGTTGTACTACTAGCGGGAGCTTACAATGAG.

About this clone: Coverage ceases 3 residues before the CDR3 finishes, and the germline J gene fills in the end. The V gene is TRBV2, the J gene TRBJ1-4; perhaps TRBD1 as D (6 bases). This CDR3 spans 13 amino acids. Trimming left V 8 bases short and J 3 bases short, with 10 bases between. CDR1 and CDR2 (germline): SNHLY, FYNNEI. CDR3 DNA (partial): TGTGCCAGCCAGGGGAGCCCTAATGAAAAA. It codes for CASQGSPNEK. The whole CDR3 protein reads CASQGSPNEKLFF.

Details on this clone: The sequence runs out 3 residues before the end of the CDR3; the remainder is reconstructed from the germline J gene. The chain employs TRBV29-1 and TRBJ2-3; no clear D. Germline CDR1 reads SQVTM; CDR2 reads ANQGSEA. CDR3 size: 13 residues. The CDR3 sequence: CSVESQSGLTQYF. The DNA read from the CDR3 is TGCAGCGTTGAAAGTCAGTCCGGGTTGACG.

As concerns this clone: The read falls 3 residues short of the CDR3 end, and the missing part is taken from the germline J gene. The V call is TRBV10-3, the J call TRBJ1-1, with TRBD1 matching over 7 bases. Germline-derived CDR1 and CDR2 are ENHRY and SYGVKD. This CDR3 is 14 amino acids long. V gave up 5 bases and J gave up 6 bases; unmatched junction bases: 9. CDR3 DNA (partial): TGTGCCATCAGTCCCTCCACAGGGGTACCTGAA. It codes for CAISPSTGVPE. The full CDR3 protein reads CAISPSTGVPEAFF.